Listed below are T cell receptor beta chains from one sample, sequenced in a study of radiotherapy plus CTLA-4 blockade in lung cancer. Clones were read by immunoSEQ multiplex PCR, and TCRdb kept only the in-frame ones, dropping some. The sample consists of some 67,000 clones, 76% of them appearing once. The sequences come from peripheral blood, collected from a patient treated with radiotherapy plus ipilimumab. The receptors here all came from a human donor with non-small cell lung cancer whose response to radiotherapy plus ipilimumab could not be evaluated. Some clones in this sample may be carry-over from other donors' samples. CDR3s include the opening cysteine and the closing phenylalanine or tryptophan. A D gene is named only where the DNA matches it firmly. The size field is filled for only some rows; it gives once, few, many or a size class.

V,J,D,size,DNA,CDR3
TRBV5-1,TRBJ2-3,.,once,TGCGCCAGCAGCTCTGCAGATACGCAGTATTTT,CASSSADTQYF
TRBV6-5,TRBJ1-1,.,.,TGTGCCAGCAGTTACTCGGGGGCAACCGGGGACACTGAAGCTTTCTTT,CASSYSGATGDTEAFF
TRBV6-1,TRBJ2-7,TRBD1,.,TGTGCCAGCAGTGAAGGAGGACAGGGTTACGAGCAGTACTTC,CASSEGGQGYEQYF
TRBV27,TRBJ1-4,TRBD1,.,TGTGCCAGCAGAAGACAGGGGGCGACTAATGAAAAACTGTTTTTT,CASRRQGATNEKLFF
TRBV27,TRBJ2-1,TRBD2,.,TGTGCCAGCAGTTTGGGGCTAGCGGGATACACTGAGCAGTTCTTC,CASSLGLAGYTEQFF
TRBV28,TRBJ2-7,.,.,TGTGCCAGCAGCCTCCAATCCGTCGGGGAGCAGTACTTC,CASSLQSVGEQYF
TRBV28,TRBJ1-5,.,.,TGTGCCAGCAGTTTATTCACAGGGAGAGGCAATCAGCCCCAGCATTTT,CASSLFTGRGNQPQHF
TRBV5-1,TRBJ1-6,TRBD1,.,TGCGCCAGCAGACAGGGGGAGAATTCACCCCTCCACTTT,CASRQGENSPLHF
TRBV5-1,TRBJ1-1,TRBD1,.,TGCGCCAGCAGCTTGGTCGGACAGGGAGACACTGAAGCTTTCTTT,CASSLVGQGDTEAFF
TRBV29-1,TRBJ2-1,TRBD2,.,TGCAGCGTGGGGGGAACTAGCGGGTCCTACAATGAGCAGTTCTTC,CSVGGTSGSYNEQFF